The 10 T cell receptor beta chains in this list originate from one sample, sequenced in a study of blood T cell repertoires in COVID-19. Generated by immunoSEQ multiplex PCR, the TCRdb table keeps only in-frame clones and is missing some. The sample shows some 47,000 clones, more than 70% of them seen only once. The sample consisted of peripheral blood. These receptors came from a woman aged 55 to 70 with acute or convalescent COVID-19.

The V and J genes are TRBV6-5 and TRBJ2-2, with D tentatively TRBD1 (6 bases). The CDR3 length is 13 residues. Trimming removed 7 bases at V and 1 base at J, with 7 bases between. Per the germline V gene, CDR1 is MNHEY and CDR2 is SVGAGI. The CDR3 nucleotides are TGTGCCAGCACGGGACAGAACACCGGGGAGCTGTTTTTT. It codes for CASTGQNTGELFF.

This clone was recorded once. The chain joins TRBV12-3 or TRBV12-4 to TRBJ1-5; D unclear. With 2 bases removed from V and 7 bases from J, the gap between germline ends came to 6 bases. The length of the CDR3 is 12 residues. In nucleotides, the CDR3 is TGTGCCAGCAGTTTACCGGGACAGCCCCAGCATTTT. Translation: CASSLPGQPQHF.

The chain has TRBV7-2 and TRBJ2-3, with TRBD2 matching 8 bases. V was clipped by 1 base and J by 3 bases; unmatched bases: 3. In germline, CDR1 is SGHTA, CDR2 FQGNSA. This CDR3 spans 15 amino acids. This CDR3 reads CASSLGSGVTDTQYF. CDR3 in DNA: TGTGCCAGCAGCTTAGGTAGCGGGGTTACAGATACGCAGTATTTT. Supplemented by reference TRBV7-2 and TRBJ2-3, the full variable domain reads GAGVSQSPSNKVTEKGKDVELRCDPISGHTALYWYRQSLGQGLEFLIYFQGNSAPDKSGLPSDRFSAERTGGSVSTLTIQRTQQEDSAVYLCASSLGSGVTDTQYFGPGTRLTVL.

V and J are TRBV7-2 and TRBJ2-1; 8 bases agree with TRBD2. V was pared by 1 base and J by 1 base, with 3 bases of the junction left unmatched. Germline CDR1 is SGHTA and CDR2 is FQGNSA. The CDR3 has 16 residues. In DNA form, the CDR3 reads TGTGCCAGCAGCTTAGGAGCGGGGGAGTCCTACAATGAGCAGTTCTTC. It specifies CASSLGAGESYNEQFF.

CDR3 coding DNA: TGTGCTAGTGCTCCGGGACAGGGGATAGACTATGGCTACACCTTC. Encoded protein: CASAPGQGIDYGYTF. The chain is built from TRBV12-5 and TRBJ1-2, with TRBD1 matching over 10 bases. V lost 7 bases and J lost 3; bases outside the gene matches: 8. Germline V gene data show CDR1 as LGHNT and CDR2 as FRNRAP. The CDR3 has 15 residues.

This clone has only a few counts. The V call is TRBV6-6, the J call TRBJ1-1, with D maybe TRBD1 (6 bases). Trimming removed 2 bases from V and 4 bases from J, with 11 bases in between. Germline V gene data show CDR1 as MNHNY and CDR2 as SVGAGI (reference sequence). CDR3 size: 14 residues. The CDR3 spells CASSYPETGTEAFF. DNA for the CDR3: TGTGCCAGCAGTTACCCGGAGACAGGCACTGAAGCTTTCTTT.

This rearrangement joins TRBV6-5 to TRBJ1-6, with TRBD1 as a possible D gene (5 bases). CDR3 length: 14 residues. Per germline, CDR1 MNHEY and CDR2 SVGAGI. The ends were cut back, 5 bases at V and 9 bases at J, with 14 bases in the middle. The CDR3, as DNA: TGTGCCAGCAGTCGAAACCCAGGGATTTCACCCCTCCACTTT. Protein sequence: CASSRNPGISPLHF.

The DNA of the CDR3 is TGTGCCAGCTCACCGACTGGACAGGGTATGGCCGTTAACTATGGCTACACCTTC. Translation: CASSPTGQGMAVNYGYTF. The V call is TRBV18, the J call TRBJ1-2, with TRBD1 matching over 8 bases. The ends lost 3 bases at V and 1 base at J; junction bases unmatched: 13. CDR1 and CDR2 from the germline V gene are KGHSH and LQKENI. The CDR3 has 18 amino acids. The entire variable domain, with the rest obtained from reference TRBV18 and TRBJ1-2, is as follows: NAGVMQNPRHLVRRRGQEARLRCSPMKGHSHVYWYRQLPEEGLKFMVYLQKENIIDESGMPKERFSAEFPKEGPSILRIQQVVRGDSAAYFCASSPTGQGMAVNYGYTFGSGTRLTVV.

The chain employs TRBV7-9 and TRBJ2-2, with D unclear. Germline CDR1 reads SEHNR; CDR2 reads FQNEAQ (reference sequence). CDR3 length: 15 residues. The ends were cut back, 3 bases at V and 3 bases at J, with 11 bases in the middle. CDR3 protein: CASSLMAADTGELFF. Here the CDR3 DNA reads TGTGCCAGCAGCTTGATGGCGGCGGACACCGGGGAGCTGTTTTTT.

This sequence joins TRBV27 and TRBJ1-5, with D hard to call. Germline V gene data show CDR1 as MNHEY and CDR2 as SMNVEV (reference sequence). Deletions cut 3 bases from V and 7 bases from J, with 10 bases between. The CDR3 extends over 13 amino acids. The CDR3 region is CASSLVDKQPQHF. The DNA of the CDR3 is TGTGCCAGCAGTTTGGTAGACAAACAGCCCCAGCATTTT.